Only one count was recorded for the clone carrying this T cell receptor beta chain. Sequencing used immunoSEQ multiplex PCR; TCRdb keeps in-frame clones, though not all of them. Of 20,000 to 25,000 clones detected, roughly 84% appear once; the ten largest clones hold roughly 24%. V was clipped by 1 base and J by 0 bases, with 15 bases between them. Germline V gives CDR1 LGHDT, CDR2 YNNKEL (reference sequence). The CDR3 covers 17 residues. The source of the sample is a study of control samples from healthy donors and cancer patients. This sequence originates from a man in his 60s with colorectal cancer. The sequencing sample was made of PBMCs. The gene calls are TRBV3-1 (or the pseudogene TRBV3-2) and TRBJ1-1; D not resolved. The CDR3 DNA sequence: TGTGCCAGCAGCCAAGGCGGGTTTGCCGCGATGAACACTGAAGCTTTCTTT. Its protein product is CASSQGGFAAMNTEAFF.